The 25 T cell receptor beta chains in this list originate from one sample, sequenced in a study of CD8 T cells in Susac syndrome. RNA amounts of 0.5 to 1 ug underwent reverse transcription with random hexamers. MiXCR, applied by TCRdb to the immunoSEQ multiplex PCR reads, yields one record per CDR3 protein. This table holds approximately 190,000 distinct CDR3 sequences, roughly 92% found once. Sequencing input: CD4+ T cells from PBMCs. These receptors were taken from a human donor in good health.

The J gene is TRBJ1-5, the V gene TRBV12-3 or TRBV12-4, with a weak D call TRBD1 (5 bases). Trimming took off 3 bases at V and 2 bases at J, with 14 bases between the two ends. The CDR3 is 16 amino acids. CDR3 sequence: CASSFTQGRGNQPQHF. The CDR3 nucleotides read TGTGCCAGCAGTTTCACGCAGGGTAGAGGCAATCAGCCCCAGCATTTT.

This clonotype appeared once. The rearrangement links TRBV7-9 to TRBJ2-7; TRBD1 agrees at 8 bases. Unmatched junction bases numbered 2, after V lost 4 bases and J lost 0 bases. The CDR3 sequence is 14 residues long. The V gene's germline CDR1 is SEHNR and CDR2 FQNEAQ (reference sequence). CDR3 loop: CASSSTGGSYEQYF. The CDR3 DNA reads TGTGCCAGCAGCTCAACAGGGGGCTCCTACGAGCAGTACTTC.

This chain joins TRBV28 and TRBJ1-2, with 7 positions matching TRBD1. J lost 7 bases, V lost 4 bases, and 18 bases had no gene match. This CDR3 spans 17 amino acids. Germline-derived CDR1 and CDR2 are MDHEN and SYDVKM. CDR3: CASSYARDSISPRGYTF. In nucleotides, the CDR3 is TGTGCCAGCAGTTATGCTAGGGACAGCATATCTCCCCGTGGCTACACCTTC.

The V call is TRBV5-1, the J call TRBJ2-5; 10 nucleotides match TRBD2. CDR3 length: 14 residues. J gave up 2 bases and V 5 bases, and 3 bases lay outside the gene matches. Germline assignment: CDR1 SGHRS and CDR2 YFSETQ. CDR3 protein: CASRILAGQETQYF. The CDR3 DNA sequence: TGCGCCAGCAGAATACTAGCGGGACAAGAGACCCAGTACTTC. The full variable domain, its missing parts supplied by reference TRBV5-1 and TRBJ2-5, is KAGVTQTPRYLIKTRGQQVTLSCSPISGHRSVSWYQQTPGQGLQFLFEYFSETQRNKGNFPGRFSGRQFSNSRSEMNVSTLELGDSALYLCASRILAGQETQYFGPGTRLLVL.

This chain links TRBV19 with TRBJ1-6; TRBD1 might be the D (5 bases). The CDR3 is 15 amino acids. The V gene lost 8 bases and the J gene lost 6 bases, with 17 bases spanning the gap. Germline-derived CDR1 and CDR2 are LNHDA and SQIVND (reference sequence). The CDR3: CASREFGTGNSPLHF. CDR3 nucleotides: TGTGCCAGTCGGGAATTCGGGACCGGTAATTCACCCCTCCACTTT.

V usage is TRBV3-1 and J usage is TRBJ2-1; 7 bases are shared with TRBD2. There are 18 residues in the CDR3. V was pared by 4 bases and J by 4 bases, with 16 bases of the junction left unmatched. Looked up from germline, CDR1 is LGHDT and CDR2 is YNNKEL (reference sequence). The CDR3 sequence: CASSRDLSGAGGYNEQFF. CDR3 nucleotides: TGTGCCAGCAGCCGTGACTTGAGCGGGGCCGGAGGATACAATGAGCAGTTCTTC.

The chain employs TRBV19 and TRBJ2-2, with 9 positions matching TRBD2. Trimming took 5 bases from V and 7 from J; bases not matched to a gene: 11. The CDR3 length is 16 residues. CDR1 is LNHDA and CDR2 is SQIVND in the germline V gene (reference sequence). CDR3 bases: TGTGCCAGTAGTGCCCGCGGGGGGGCGAGGATCGGGGAGCTGTTTTTT. Amino acid sequence: CASSARGGARIGELFF.

The genes are TRBV7-8 and TRBJ2-7; TRBD1 matches at 8 bases. The CDR3 consists of 17 residues. Unmatched junction bases numbered 9, after V lost 2 bases and J lost 0 bases. Germline V gene sequence: CDR1 SGHVS, CDR2 FQNEAQ. CDR3 in DNA: TGTGCCAGCAGCTTACCACCCAGGACAGGGAGCTCCTACGAGCAGTACGTC. It codes for CASSLPPRTGSSYEQYV.

The genes are TRBV20-1 and TRBJ2-2; perhaps TRBD2 as D (6 bases). The CDR3 runs 13 residues. Germline CDR1 and CDR2: DFQATT and SNEGSKA (reference sequence). The germline V and J ends were trimmed by 2 bases and 6 bases, with 10 bases remaining between them. The CDR3, as DNA: TGCAGTGCTAGACGTACGGGGGCCGGGGAGCTGTTTTTT. It translates to CSARRTGAGELFF.

J is TRBJ1-1 and V is TRBV19, with D possibly being TRBD1 (5 bases). CDR3 size: 14 residues. The V end was cut by 11 bases, the J end by 1 base, with 17 bases between. Germline V gene lookup returns CDR1 LNHDA and CDR2 SQIVND (reference sequence). CDR3: CARISGLQNTEAFF. Here the CDR3 DNA reads TGTGCCCGAATCTCGGGACTGCAGAACACTGAAGCTTTCTTT. Full variable domain (rest looked up from reference TRBV19 and TRBJ1-1): DGGITQSPKYLFRKEGQNVTLSCEQNLNHDAMYWYRQDPGQGLRLIYYSQIVNDFQKGDIAEGYSVSREKKESFPLTVTSAQKNPTAFYLCARISGLQNTEAFFGQGTRLTVV.

The chain links TRBV27 to TRBJ2-1, with TRBD1 identical over 9 bases. Germline assignment: CDR1 MNHEY and CDR2 SMNVEV (reference sequence). The CDR3 loop spans 14 amino acids. J lost 9 bases, V lost 6 bases, and 9 bases had no gene match. CDR3 in DNA: TGTGCCAGCAGGCGGGACAGGGAGGATTCTGAGCAGTTCTTC. It specifies CASRRDREDSEQFF.

The CDR3 region has the DNA TGTGCCAGCAGCTCCTCCAGACCCCTCCACTTT. It translates to CASSSSRPLHF. V and J are TRBV7-9 and TRBJ1-6, with unresolved D. Germline CDR1 and CDR2: SEHNR and FQNEAQ (reference sequence). The CDR3 has 11 residues. V lost 4 bases to trimming and J lost 12 bases, with 7 bases between them.

The chain uses TRBV29-1 and TRBJ2-4; D possibly corresponds to TRBD2 (6 bases). Germline V gene lookup returns CDR1 SQVTM and CDR2 ANQGSEA. Trimming removed 2 bases from V and 8 bases from J, with 10 bases in between. The CDR3 extends over 12 amino acids. The CDR3 sequence is CSVELRGYIQYF. The CDR3, as DNA: TGCAGCGTTGAATTGCGGGGTTACATTCAGTACTTC.

This rearrangement joins TRBV7-9 to TRBJ1-2; D uncertain. Deletions cut 3 bases from V and 3 bases from J, with 8 bases between. CDR3 length equals 13 residues. Germline V gene data show CDR1 as SEHNR and CDR2 as FQNEAQ (reference sequence). The chain's CDR3 is CASSLGSHYGYTF. Written as DNA, the CDR3 is TGTGCCAGCAGCTTGGGATCTCACTATGGCTACACCTTC.

The chain has TRBV3-1 and TRBJ2-4; 7 positions match TRBD2. V lost 7 bases and J lost 3; bases outside the gene matches: 9. Looked up from germline, CDR1 is LGHDT and CDR2 is YNNKEL (reference sequence). The CDR3 has 15 amino acids. DNA for the CDR3: TGTGCCAGCATTGAGGCTAGCGGAAACAAAAACATTCAGTACTTC. It is translated as CASIEASGNKNIQYF. The full variable domain, its missing parts supplied by reference TRBV3-1 and TRBJ2-4, is DTAVSQTPKYLVTQMGNDKSIKCEQNLGHDTMYWYKQDSKKFLKIMFSYNNKELIINETVPNRFSPKSPDKAHLNLHINSLELGDSAVYFCASIEASGNKNIQYFGAGTRLSVL.

This rearrangement joins TRBV5-1 to TRBJ2-1; D might be TRBD2 (5 bases). The CDR3 loop spans 15 amino acids. Trimming took off 0 bases at V and 5 bases at J, with 12 bases between the two ends. Germline loops: CDR1 SGHRS, CDR2 YFSETQ. This CDR3 reads CASSLAARGHNEQFF. In DNA, the CDR3 is TGCGCCAGCAGCTTGGCGGCTAGAGGGCACAATGAGCAGTTCTTC.

The chain is built from TRBV5-1 and TRBJ2-5; D may be TRBD1 (6 bases). Trimming removed 4 bases at V and 4 bases at J, with 11 bases between. Germline CDR1 SGHRS, CDR2 YFSETQ. This CDR3 contains 13 residues. As DNA, the CDR3 is TGCGCCAGCAGCACAAGGACAGTAGAGACCCAGTACTTC. The encoded protein is CASSTRTVETQYF. The entire variable domain, with the rest obtained from reference TRBV5-1 and TRBJ2-5, is as follows: KAGVTQTPRYLIKTRGQQVTLSCSPISGHRSVSWYQQTPGQGLQFLFEYFSETQRNKGNFPGRFSGRQFSNSRSEMNVSTLELGDSALYLCASSTRTVETQYFGPGTRLLVL.

The CDR3 protein is CASSLPSTSEQYF. The CDR3 bases are TGTGCCTCCAGCTTACCTAGCACCTCCGAGCAGTACTTC. This chain links TRBV7-2 with TRBJ2-7; tentatively, D is TRBD2 (5 bases). In germline, CDR1 is SGHTA, CDR2 FQGNSA. The V end lost 11 bases, the J end lost 6 bases, and 20 bases lay between the germline ends. The CDR3 totals 13 residues.

In its sample, this clonotype was seen a few times. This chain links TRBV7-9 with TRBJ2-7; D ambiguous. Germline V lookup: CDR1 SEHNR, CDR2 FQNEAQ (reference sequence). V was clipped by 1 base and J by 0 bases, with 7 bases between them. The CDR3 runs to 14 residues. CDR3 loop: CASSLGPSSYEQYF. The DNA for the CDR3 is TGTGCCAGCAGCTTAGGACCCAGCTCCTACGAGCAGTACTTC. The full variable domain, with the rest looked up from reference TRBV7-9 and TRBJ2-7, is DTGVSQNPRHKITKRGQNVTFRCDPISEHNRLYWYRQTLGQGPEFLTYFQNEAQLEKSRLLSDRFSAERPKGSFSTLEIQRTEQGDSAMYLCASSLGPSSYEQYFGPGTRLTVT.

This sequence joins TRBV7-3 and TRBJ1-6; D remains unclear. In germline, CDR1 is SGHTA, CDR2 FQGTGA. The CDR3 is 15 residues long. V was trimmed by 2 bases and J by 6 bases, leaving 11 bases between them. The CDR3 nucleotides are TGTGCCAGCAGCTTATCCCAGGCACGTAATTCACCCCTCCACTTT. It encodes CASSLSQARNSPLHF.

Written as DNA, the CDR3 is TGTGCCAGCAGCTTAGGCCGTCTTTTGGACAGGGAATTTACTGAAGCTTTCTTT. This gives the protein CASSLGRLLDREFTEAFF. This chain links TRBV7-9 with TRBJ1-1; TRBD1 matches at 8 bases. V was clipped by 1 base and J by 5 bases; unmatched bases: 15. The CDR3 contains 18 residues. Germline V gene data show CDR1 as SEHNR and CDR2 as FQNEAQ (reference sequence).

V gene TRBV5-4 combines with J gene TRBJ2-3; no clear D. Trimming shortened V by 3 bases and J by 6 bases, and 11 bases separated the two germline ends. The germline V gene encodes CDR1 SGHNT and CDR2 YYREEE (reference sequence). This CDR3 is 13 amino acids long. The CDR3 region has the DNA TGTGCCAGCAGCTCCACCAATATGGATACGCAGTATTTT. This gives the protein CASSSTNMDTQYF. Looking up the rest from reference TRBV5-4 and TRBJ2-3 gives the full variable domain: ETGVTQSPTHLIKTRGQQVTLRCSSQSGHNTVSWYQQALGQGPQFIFQYYREEENGRGNFPPRFSGLQFPNYSSELNVNALELDDSALYLCASSSTNMDTQYFGPGTRLTVL.

This clonotype appeared a few times. This sequence joins TRBV19 and TRBJ1-5; 7 positions agree with TRBD1. J lost 3 bases, V lost 6 bases, and 5 bases had no gene match. The CDR3 totals 14 residues. The V gene's germline CDR1 is LNHDA and CDR2 SQIVND (reference sequence). The CDR3 nucleotides read TGTGCCAGTAGAGACAGGGTTGTCAATCAGCCCCAGCATTTT. Translation: CASRDRVVNQPQHF.

This chain uses TRBV29-1 with TRBJ1-1; 10 nucleotides align to TRBD1. This CDR3 region has 13 residues. Germline trimming cut 7 bases from V and 2 bases from J; bases unmatched to any gene: 4. Germline V gives CDR1 SQVTM, CDR2 ANQGSEA. CDR3 coding DNA: TGCAGCGGCCGGGACAGGGGCAACACTGAAGCTTTCTTT. This translates into CSGRDRGNTEAFF.

This rearrangement joins TRBV7-9 to TRBJ2-1; 8 bases line up with TRBD1. Germline trimming cut 5 bases from V and 9 bases from J; bases unmatched to any gene: 9. The length of the CDR3 is 14 residues. The germline CDR1 and CDR2 sequences are SEHNR and FQNEAQ (reference sequence). CDR3 nucleotides: TGTGCCAGCAGCCCGGACAGGGCAGGGGGTGAGCAGTTCTTC. This gives the protein CASSPDRAGGEQFF.